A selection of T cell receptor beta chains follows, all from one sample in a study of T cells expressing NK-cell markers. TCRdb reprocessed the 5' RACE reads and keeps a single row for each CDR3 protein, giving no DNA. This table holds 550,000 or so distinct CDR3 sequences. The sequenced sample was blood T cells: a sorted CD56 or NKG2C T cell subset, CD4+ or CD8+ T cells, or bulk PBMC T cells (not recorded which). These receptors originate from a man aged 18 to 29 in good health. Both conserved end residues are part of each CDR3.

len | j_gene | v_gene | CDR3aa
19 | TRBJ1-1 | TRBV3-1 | CASSQRPRAWERLNTEAFF
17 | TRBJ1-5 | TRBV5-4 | CASSLARSVYSNQPQHF
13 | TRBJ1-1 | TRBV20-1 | CSASRGFDTEAFF
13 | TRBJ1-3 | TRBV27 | CASSSGSGNTIYF
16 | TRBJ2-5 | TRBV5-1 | CASSLGPTSGQETQYF
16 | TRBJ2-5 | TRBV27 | CASSFRAGSSVETQYF
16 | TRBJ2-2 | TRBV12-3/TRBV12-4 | CASSPRTGMVTGELFF
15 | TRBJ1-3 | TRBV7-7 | CASSRGLGAGNTIYF
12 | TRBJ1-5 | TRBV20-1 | CSARFFNQPQHF
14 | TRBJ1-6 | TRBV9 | CASSVGPLNSPLHF
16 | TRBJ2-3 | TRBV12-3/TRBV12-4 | CASSFVLAGAQNTQYF
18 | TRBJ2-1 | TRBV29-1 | CSAEGLADRQQSYNEQFF
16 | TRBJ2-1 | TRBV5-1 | CASSPLGQGFYNEQFF
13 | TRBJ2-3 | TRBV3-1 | CASSHAEGATQYF
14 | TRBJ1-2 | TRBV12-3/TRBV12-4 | CASSLEAVAYGYTF
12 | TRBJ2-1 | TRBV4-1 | CASSLDEVEQFF
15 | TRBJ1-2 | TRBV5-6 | CASSLVADLGYGYTF